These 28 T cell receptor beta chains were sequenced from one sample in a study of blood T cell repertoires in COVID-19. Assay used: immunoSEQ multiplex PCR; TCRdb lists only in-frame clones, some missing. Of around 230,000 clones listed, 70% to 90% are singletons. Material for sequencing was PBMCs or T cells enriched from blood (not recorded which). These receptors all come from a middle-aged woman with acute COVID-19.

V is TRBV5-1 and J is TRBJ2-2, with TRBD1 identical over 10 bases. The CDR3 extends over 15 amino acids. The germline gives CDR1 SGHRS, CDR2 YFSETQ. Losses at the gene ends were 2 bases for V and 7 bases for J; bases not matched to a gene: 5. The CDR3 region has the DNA TGCGCCAGCAGCTTTGGGGACAGGGGAGACGGGGAGCTGTTTTTT. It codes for CASSFGDRGDGELFF. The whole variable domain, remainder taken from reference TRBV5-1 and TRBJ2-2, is KAGVTQTPRYLIKTRGQQVTLSCSPISGHRSVSWYQQTPGQGLQFLFEYFSETQRNKGNFPGRFSGRQFSNSRSEMNVSTLELGDSALYLCASSFGDRGDGELFFGEGSRLTVL.

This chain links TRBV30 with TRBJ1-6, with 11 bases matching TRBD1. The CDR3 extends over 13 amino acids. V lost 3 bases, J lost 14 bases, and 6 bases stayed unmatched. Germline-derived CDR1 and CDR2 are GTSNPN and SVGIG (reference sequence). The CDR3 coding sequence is TGTGCCTGGAGCGGACAGGGGGCTGGTTCCCTCCACTTT. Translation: CAWSGQGAGSLHF.

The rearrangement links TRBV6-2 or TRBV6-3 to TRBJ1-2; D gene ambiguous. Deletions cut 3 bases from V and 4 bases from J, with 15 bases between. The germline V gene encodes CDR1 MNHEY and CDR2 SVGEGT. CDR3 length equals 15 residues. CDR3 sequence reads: CASSYTSISGYGYTF. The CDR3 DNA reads TGTGCCAGCAGTTATACCTCGATCAGCGGCTATGGCTACACCTTC.

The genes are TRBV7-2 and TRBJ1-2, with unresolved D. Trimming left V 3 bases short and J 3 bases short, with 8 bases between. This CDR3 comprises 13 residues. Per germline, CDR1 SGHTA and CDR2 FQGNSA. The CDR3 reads CASSLAFDYGYTF. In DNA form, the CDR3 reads TGTGCCAGCAGCTTGGCCTTCGACTATGGCTACACCTTC.

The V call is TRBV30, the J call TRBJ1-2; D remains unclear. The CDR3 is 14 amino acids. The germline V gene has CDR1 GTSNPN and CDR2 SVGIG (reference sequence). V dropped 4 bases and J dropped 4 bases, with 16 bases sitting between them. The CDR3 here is CAWMSPNDIYGYTF. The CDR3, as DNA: TGTGCCTGGATGAGTCCCAATGACATCTATGGCTACACCTTC. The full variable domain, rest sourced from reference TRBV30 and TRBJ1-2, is SQTIHQWPATLVQPVGSPLSLECTVEGTSNPNLYWYRQAAGRGLQLLFYSVGIGQISSEVPQNLSASRPQDRQFILSSKKLLLSDSGFYLCAWMSPNDIYGYTFGSGTRLTVV.

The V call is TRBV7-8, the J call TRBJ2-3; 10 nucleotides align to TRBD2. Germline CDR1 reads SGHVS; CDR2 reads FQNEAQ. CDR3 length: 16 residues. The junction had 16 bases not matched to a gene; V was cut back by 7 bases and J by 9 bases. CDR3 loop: CASKTSGPLIPATQYF. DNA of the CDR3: TGTGCCAGCAAGACTAGCGGGCCATTAATCCCGGCGACGCAGTATTTT.

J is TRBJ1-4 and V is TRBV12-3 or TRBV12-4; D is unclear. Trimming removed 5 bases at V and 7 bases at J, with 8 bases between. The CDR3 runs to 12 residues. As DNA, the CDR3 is TGTGCCAGCAGTCGAATCGGTGAAAAACTGTTTTTT. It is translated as CASSRIGEKLFF.

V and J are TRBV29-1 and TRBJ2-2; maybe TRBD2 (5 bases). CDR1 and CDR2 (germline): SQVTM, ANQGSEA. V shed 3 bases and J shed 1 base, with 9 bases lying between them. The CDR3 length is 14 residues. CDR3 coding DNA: TGCAGCGTTGATCCCGGGAAGAACACCGGGGAGCTGTTTTTT. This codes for CSVDPGKNTGELFF.

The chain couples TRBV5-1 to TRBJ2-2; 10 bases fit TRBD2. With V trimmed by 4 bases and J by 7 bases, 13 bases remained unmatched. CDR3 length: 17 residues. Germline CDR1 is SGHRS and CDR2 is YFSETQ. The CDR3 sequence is CASSPTPSGSKGGELFF. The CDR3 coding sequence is TGCGCCAGCAGCCCCACTCCTAGCGGGAGTAAGGGCGGGGAGCTGTTTTTT.

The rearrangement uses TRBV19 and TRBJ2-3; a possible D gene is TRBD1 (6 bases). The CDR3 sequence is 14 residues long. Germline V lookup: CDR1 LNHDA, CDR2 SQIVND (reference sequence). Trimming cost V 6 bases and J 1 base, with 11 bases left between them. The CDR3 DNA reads TGTGCCAGTAGCCAGGGGCGGGGCACAGATACGCAGTATTTT. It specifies CASSQGRGTDTQYF.

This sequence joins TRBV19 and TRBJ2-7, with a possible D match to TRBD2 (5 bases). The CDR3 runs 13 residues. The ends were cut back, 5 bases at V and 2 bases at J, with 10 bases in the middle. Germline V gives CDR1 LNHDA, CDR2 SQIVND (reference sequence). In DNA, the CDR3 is TGTGCCAGTAGTGTGGGGAGAACCTACGAGCAGTACTTC. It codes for CASSVGRTYEQYF.

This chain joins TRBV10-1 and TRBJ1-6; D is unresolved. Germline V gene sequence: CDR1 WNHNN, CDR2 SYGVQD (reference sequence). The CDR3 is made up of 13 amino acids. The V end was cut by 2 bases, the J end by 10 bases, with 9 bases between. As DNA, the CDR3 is TGCGCCAGCAGTGAGGGGCTGCTATCACCCCTCCACTTT. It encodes CASSEGLLSPLHF.

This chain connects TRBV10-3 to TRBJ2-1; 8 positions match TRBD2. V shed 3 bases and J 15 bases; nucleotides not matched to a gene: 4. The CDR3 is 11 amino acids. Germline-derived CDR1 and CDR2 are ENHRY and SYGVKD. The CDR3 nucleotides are TGTGCCATCAGTGACATGGGACTAGGGTTCTTC. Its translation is CAISDMGLGFF.

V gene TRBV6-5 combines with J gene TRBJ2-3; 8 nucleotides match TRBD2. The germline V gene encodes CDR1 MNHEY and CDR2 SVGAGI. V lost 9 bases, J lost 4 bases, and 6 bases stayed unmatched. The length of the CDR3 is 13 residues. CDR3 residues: CARGLAGADTQYF. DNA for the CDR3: TGTGCCAGAGGACTAGCAGGGGCAGATACGCAGTATTTT.

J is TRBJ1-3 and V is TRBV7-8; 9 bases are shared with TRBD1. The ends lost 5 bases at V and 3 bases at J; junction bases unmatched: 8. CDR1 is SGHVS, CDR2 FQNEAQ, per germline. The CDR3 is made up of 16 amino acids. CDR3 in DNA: TGTGCCAGCAGCGCCCGGGACAGGGTCAGTGGAAACACCATATATTTT. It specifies CASSARDRVSGNTIYF.

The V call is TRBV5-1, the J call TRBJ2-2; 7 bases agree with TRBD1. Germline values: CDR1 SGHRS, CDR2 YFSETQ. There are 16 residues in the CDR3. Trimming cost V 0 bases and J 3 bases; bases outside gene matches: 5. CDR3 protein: CASSLAVGGDTGELFF. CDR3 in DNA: TGCGCCAGCAGCTTGGCAGTAGGGGGCGACACCGGGGAGCTGTTTTTT.

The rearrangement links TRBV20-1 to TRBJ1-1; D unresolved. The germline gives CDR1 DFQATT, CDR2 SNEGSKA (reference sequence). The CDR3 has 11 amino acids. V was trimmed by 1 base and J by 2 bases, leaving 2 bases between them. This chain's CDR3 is CSARANTEAFF. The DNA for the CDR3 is TGCAGTGCTAGAGCAAACACTGAAGCTTTCTTT.

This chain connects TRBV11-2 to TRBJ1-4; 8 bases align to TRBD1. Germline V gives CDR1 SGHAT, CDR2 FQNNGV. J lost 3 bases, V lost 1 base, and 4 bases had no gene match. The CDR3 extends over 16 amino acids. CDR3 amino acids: CASSLGQGAANEKLFF. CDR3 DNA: TGTGCCAGCAGCTTAGGGCAGGGGGCTGCTAATGAAAAACTGTTTTTT.

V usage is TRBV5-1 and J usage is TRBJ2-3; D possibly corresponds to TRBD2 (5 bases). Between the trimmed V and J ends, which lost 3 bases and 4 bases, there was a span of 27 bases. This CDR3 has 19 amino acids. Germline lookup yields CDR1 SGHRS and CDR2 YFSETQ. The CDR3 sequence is CASSSNSQSGKERPDTQYF. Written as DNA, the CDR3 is TGCGCCAGCAGCTCGAATTCGCAATCGGGGAAAGAGAGGCCAGATACGCAGTATTTT.

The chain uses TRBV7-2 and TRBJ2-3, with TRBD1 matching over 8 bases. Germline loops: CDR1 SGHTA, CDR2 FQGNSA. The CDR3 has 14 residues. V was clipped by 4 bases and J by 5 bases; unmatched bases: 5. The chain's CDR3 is CASSSYRGRDTQYF. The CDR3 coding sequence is TGTGCCAGCAGCTCATACAGGGGGAGAGATACGCAGTATTTT. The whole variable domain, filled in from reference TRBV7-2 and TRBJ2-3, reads GAGVSQSPSNKVTEKGKDVELRCDPISGHTALYWYRQSLGQGLEFLIYFQGNSAPDKSGLPSDRFSAERTGGSVSTLTIQRTQQEDSAVYLCASSSYRGRDTQYFGPGTRLTVL.

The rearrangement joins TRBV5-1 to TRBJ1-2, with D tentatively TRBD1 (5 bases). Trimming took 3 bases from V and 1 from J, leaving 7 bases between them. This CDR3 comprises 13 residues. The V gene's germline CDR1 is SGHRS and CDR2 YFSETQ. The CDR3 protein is CASSSGHNYGYTF. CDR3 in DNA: TGCGCCAGCAGCTCTGGACATAACTATGGCTACACCTTC. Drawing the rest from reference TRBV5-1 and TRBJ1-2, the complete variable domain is KAGVTQTPRYLIKTRGQQVTLSCSPISGHRSVSWYQQTPGQGLQFLFEYFSETQRNKGNFPGRFSGRQFSNSRSEMNVSTLELGDSALYLCASSSGHNYGYTFGSGTRLTVV.

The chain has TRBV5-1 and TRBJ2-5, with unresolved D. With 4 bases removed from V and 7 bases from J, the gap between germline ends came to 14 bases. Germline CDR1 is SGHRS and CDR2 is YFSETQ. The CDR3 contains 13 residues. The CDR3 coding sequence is TGCGCCAGCAGCCCCCCCTCGGGTGGGACCCAGTACTTC. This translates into CASSPPSGGTQYF.

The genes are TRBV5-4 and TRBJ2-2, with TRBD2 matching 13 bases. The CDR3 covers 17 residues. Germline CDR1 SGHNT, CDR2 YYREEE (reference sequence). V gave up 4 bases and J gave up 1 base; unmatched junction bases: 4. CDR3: CASSTRTSGRNTGELFF. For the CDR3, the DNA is TGTGCCAGCAGCACGAGGACTAGCGGGAGGAACACCGGGGAGCTGTTTTTT. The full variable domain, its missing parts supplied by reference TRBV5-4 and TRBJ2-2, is ETGVTQSPTHLIKTRGQQVTLRCSSQSGHNTVSWYQQALGQGPQFIFQYYREEENGRGNFPPRFSGLQFPNYSSELNVNALELDDSALYLCASSTRTSGRNTGELFFGEGSRLTVL.

For the CDR3, the DNA is TGTGCCAGCACCATTAGCGGGCTCTACTACAATGAGCAGTTCTTC. This gives the protein CASTISGLYYNEQFF. The chain links TRBV9 to TRBJ2-1; 7 positions agree with TRBD2. With V trimmed by 6 bases and J by 3 bases, 9 bases remained unmatched. The CDR3 sequence is 15 residues long. Germline CDR1 SGDLS, CDR2 YYNGEE.

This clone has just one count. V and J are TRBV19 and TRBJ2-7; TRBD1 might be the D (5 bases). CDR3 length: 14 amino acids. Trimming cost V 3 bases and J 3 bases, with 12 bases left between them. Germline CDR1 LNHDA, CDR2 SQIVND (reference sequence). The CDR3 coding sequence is TGTGCCAGTAGTATTGACAGTCCGGACTACGAGCAGTACTTC. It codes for CASSIDSPDYEQYF.

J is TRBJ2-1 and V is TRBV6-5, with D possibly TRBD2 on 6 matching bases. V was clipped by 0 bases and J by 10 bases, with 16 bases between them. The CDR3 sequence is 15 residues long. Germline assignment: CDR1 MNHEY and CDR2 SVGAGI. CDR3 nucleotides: TGTGCCAGCAGTTACTCTCCCCCGGGAGTCTTCGAGCAGTTCTTC. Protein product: CASSYSPPGVFEQFF.

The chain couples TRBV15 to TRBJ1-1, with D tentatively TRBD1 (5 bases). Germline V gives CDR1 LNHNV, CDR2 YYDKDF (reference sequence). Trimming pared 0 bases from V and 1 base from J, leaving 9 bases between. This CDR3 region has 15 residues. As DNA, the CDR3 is TGTGCCACCAGCAGAGATTACGGGGGGAACACTGAAGCTTTCTTT. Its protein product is CATSRDYGGNTEAFF.

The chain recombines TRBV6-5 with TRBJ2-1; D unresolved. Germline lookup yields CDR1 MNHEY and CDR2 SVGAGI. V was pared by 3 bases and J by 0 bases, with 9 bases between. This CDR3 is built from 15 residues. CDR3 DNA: TGTGCCAGCAGTTATAAGCGCTACTCCTACAATGAGCAGTTCTTC. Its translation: CASSYKRYSYNEQFF.